These 32 T cell receptor beta chains share one sample of origin, sequenced in a study of blood T cell repertoires in COVID-19. Repertoires were generated with immunoSEQ multiplex PCR, while TCRdb's copy carries only in-frame clones and drops some. The sample lists more than 95,000 clones; 90% were seen once. The sample taken for sequencing was peripheral blood. The receptors were sampled from a man in his sixties with acute or convalescent COVID-19.

This rearrangement joins TRBV9 to TRBJ1-2; the D is unclear. V was trimmed by 4 bases and J by 4 bases, leaving 14 bases between them. This CDR3 region has 14 residues. CDR1 SGDLS and CDR2 YYNGEE come from the germline V gene. The CDR3 nucleotides read TGTGCCAGCAGCTTATCCGGGAGTACCTATGGCTACACCTTC. This gives the protein CASSLSGSTYGYTF.

The chain employs TRBV5-1 and TRBJ1-1; 7 bases align to TRBD1. The CDR3 is made up of 17 amino acids. Losses at the gene ends were 3 bases for V and 4 bases for J; bases not matched to a gene: 15. Germline V lookup: CDR1 SGHRS, CDR2 YFSETQ. The chain's CDR3 is CASSSRQGTWGVTEAFF. Here the CDR3 DNA reads TGCGCCAGCAGCTCAAGACAGGGAACTTGGGGGGTCACTGAAGCTTTCTTT.

The rearrangement links TRBV11-2 to TRBJ2-5; the D is unclear. Germline CDR1 is SGHAT and CDR2 is FQNNGV. The CDR3 is made up of 16 amino acids. V shed 2 bases and J shed 0 bases, with 13 bases lying between them. The CDR3 DNA sequence: TGTGCCAGCAGCTTAAGGCTAGATGGGTACCAAGAGACCCAGTACTTC. Its translation is CASSLRLDGYQETQYF.

The V call is TRBV7-9, the J call TRBJ1-4, with D maybe TRBD1 (6 bases). The V gene's germline CDR1 is SEHNR and CDR2 FQNEAQ (reference sequence). Trimming pared 5 bases from V and 4 bases from J, leaving 14 bases between. The CDR3 contains 15 residues. CDR3 amino acids: CASSPNTGNNEKLFF. Written as DNA, the CDR3 is TGTGCCAGCAGCCCCAACACAGGGAATAATGAAAAACTGTTTTTT.

The chain combines TRBV29-1 with TRBJ2-3; tentative D call: TRBD2 (6 bases). Trimming cost V 6 bases and J 3 bases, with 16 bases left between them. This CDR3 has 14 residues. Germline CDR1 reads SQVTM; CDR2 reads ANQGSEA. This CDR3 reads CSVNRDLTTDTQYF. The CDR3 DNA is TGCAGCGTAAACCGGGACTTGACGACAGATACGCAGTATTTT.

The genes are TRBV28 and TRBJ1-4; no firm D call. Looked up from germline, CDR1 is MDHEN and CDR2 is SYDVKM. V was shortened by 6 bases and J by 0 bases, with 8 bases between the two germline ends. The CDR3 extends over 14 amino acids. The CDR3 spells CASSSGATNEKLFF. CDR3 bases: TGTGCCAGCAGCTCCGGTGCAACTAATGAAAAACTGTTTTTT.

V usage is TRBV5-1 and J usage is TRBJ1-1; possible D gene TRBD1, 6 bases. The ends were cut back, 3 bases at V and 2 bases at J, with 14 bases in the middle. This CDR3 is built from 15 residues. Germline CDR1 and CDR2: SGHRS and YFSETQ. Written as DNA, the CDR3 is TGCGCCAGCAGCTCCTTGACAGGAGTCAACACTGAAGCTTTCTTT. It specifies CASSSLTGVNTEAFF.

The chain links TRBV20-1 to TRBJ1-4, with no clear D. V lost 6 bases, J lost 6 bases, and 8 bases lay in between. Germline CDR1 is DFQATT and CDR2 is SNEGSKA (reference sequence). This CDR3 spans 11 amino acids. The CDR3 loop reads CSARMYEKLFF. DNA for the CDR3: TGCAGTGCGCGGATGTATGAAAAACTGTTTTTT.

The chain combines TRBV5-4 with TRBJ1-1; D is unresolved. Per germline, CDR1 SGHNT and CDR2 YYREEE (reference sequence). V was clipped by 1 base and J by 4 bases, with 8 bases between them. This CDR3 region has 13 residues. CDR3: CASSLRGSTEAFF. CDR3 nucleotides: TGTGCCAGCAGCTTGAGAGGGAGCACTGAAGCTTTCTTT.

This clone was seen once. The V gene is TRBV7-9, the J gene TRBJ1-1, with D possibly matching TRBD1 (5 bases). The CDR3 length is 14 residues. Trimming cost V 5 bases and J 5 bases, with 15 bases left between them. Germline CDR1 is SEHNR and CDR2 is FQNEAQ (reference sequence). The chain's CDR3 is CASSSGTGRTEAFF. CDR3 bases: TGTGCCAGCAGCAGCGGGACGGGGAGGACTGAAGCTTTCTTT.

J is TRBJ2-3 and V is TRBV3-1 (or the pseudogene TRBV3-2); the D gene is possibly TRBD2 (7 bases). This CDR3 region has 14 residues. Germline V lookup: CDR1 LGHDT, CDR2 YNNKEL (reference sequence). V was trimmed by 3 bases and J by 6 bases, leaving 13 bases between them. The CDR3 here is CASSHTGGPDTQYF. For the CDR3, the DNA is TGTGCCAGCAGCCATACGGGGGGCCCGGATACGCAGTATTTT.

There are a few counts of this clone. The chain uses TRBV12-5 and TRBJ2-6, with a possible D match to TRBD1 (5 bases). The CDR3 consists of 13 residues. V lost 5 bases and J lost 12, with 14 bases in between. CDR1 and CDR2 (germline): LGHNT, FRNRAP. The CDR3 is CASGPGHPLVLTF. The CDR3 DNA sequence: TGTGCTAGTGGTCCCGGACACCCCCTCGTCCTGACTTTC.

This CDR3 reads CASRLSGQPQHF. CDR3 coding DNA: TGTGCCAGCAGGTTGTCGGGTCAGCCCCAGCATTTT. This chain uses TRBV28 with TRBJ1-5; D uncertain. The CDR3 is 12 residues long. With 6 bases removed from V and 6 bases from J, the gap between germline ends came to 9 bases. Germline assignment: CDR1 MDHEN and CDR2 SYDVKM. Together with reference TRBV28 and TRBJ1-5, the CDR3 gives the full variable domain: DVKVTQSSRYLVKRTGEKVFLECVQDMDHENMFWYRQDPGLGLRLIYFSYDVKMKEKGDIPEGYSVSREKKERFSLILESASTNQTSMYLCASRLSGQPQHFGDGTRLSIL.

This CDR3 reads CASSESGSYEQYF. In DNA form, the CDR3 reads TGTGCCAGCAGTGAATCAGGGTCCTACGAGCAGTACTTC. The V and J genes are TRBV6-1 and TRBJ2-7; D is perhaps TRBD1 (5 bases). Trimming removed 2 bases at V and 1 base at J, with 6 bases between. CDR1 is MNHNS and CDR2 is SASEGT in the germline V gene. This CDR3 spans 13 amino acids.

The rearrangement joins TRBV7-2 to TRBJ1-1, with no clear D. Per the germline V gene, CDR1 is SGHTA and CDR2 is FQGNSA. The germline V and J ends were trimmed by 1 base and 10 bases, with 13 bases remaining between them. The CDR3 consists of 13 residues. The CDR3 loop is CASSLGSPRGAFF. CDR3 in DNA: TGTGCCAGCAGCTTAGGGAGTCCCCGCGGAGCTTTCTTT.

The genes are TRBV7-8 and TRBJ1-1, with D possibly matching TRBD1 (5 bases). V dropped 1 base and J dropped 10 bases, with 19 bases sitting between them. The germline V gene has CDR1 SGHVS and CDR2 FQNEAQ. CDR3 length: 15 amino acids. CDR3 protein: CASSLVIEGGDSAFF. The CDR3 coding sequence is TGTGCCAGCAGCTTAGTAATTGAGGGCGGGGACTCAGCTTTCTTT. Combining the CDR3 with reference TRBV7-8 and TRBJ1-1 gives the whole variable domain GAGVSQSPRYKVAKRGQDVALRCDPISGHVSLFWYQQALGQGPEFLTYFQNEAQLDKSGLPSDRFFAERPEGSVSTLKIQRTQQEDSAVYLCASSLVIEGGDSAFFGQGTRLTVV.

This clone was counted a single time. The chain has TRBV29-1 and TRBJ2-7; maybe TRBD2 (6 bases). The germline CDR1 and CDR2 sequences are SQVTM and ANQGSEA. The CDR3 totals 11 residues. Trimming took 4 bases from V and 6 from J, leaving 10 bases between them. In DNA form, the CDR3 reads TGCAGCGTTGGCCGGGACTCCGAGCAGTACTTC. The encoded protein is CSVGRDSEQYF.

The J gene is TRBJ1-2, the V gene TRBV27, with 7 bases identical to TRBD1. The CDR3 loop spans 13 amino acids. Germline CDR1 MNHEY, CDR2 SMNVEV (reference sequence). After removal of 1 base from V and 8 bases from J, the junction contained 4 bases not matched to a gene. The CDR3 sequence is CASSLLTGTGYTF. Here the CDR3 DNA reads TGTGCCAGCAGTTTATTGACAGGGACAGGCTACACCTTC.

This chain connects TRBV29-1 to TRBJ1-1, with a possible D match to TRBD1 (5 bases). Germline V lookup: CDR1 SQVTM, CDR2 ANQGSEA. The CDR3 has 13 residues. V lost 3 bases, J lost 1 base, and 9 bases lay in between. Here the CDR3 reads CSVERQPNTEAFF. CDR3 nucleotides: TGCAGCGTTGAGAGACAGCCGAACACTGAAGCTTTCTTT.

The chain links TRBV7-8 to TRBJ1-6, with 7 bases aligning to TRBD1. Germline lookup yields CDR1 SGHVS and CDR2 FQNEAQ. The CDR3 extends over 16 amino acids. V shed 2 bases, J shed 5 bases, and the junction held 6 bases outside the gene matches. The CDR3 DNA follows: TGTGCCAGCAGCTTAATGGGGGGACAGAATAATTCACCCCTCCACTTT. Protein: CASSLMGGQNNSPLHF.

This clone has only one observation. At one end the junction does not follow the germline gene, possibly because of a read error. The genes are TRBV5-6 and TRBJ1-2; 9 bases fit TRBD1. Germline lookup yields CDR1 SGHDT and CDR2 YYEEEE. The CDR3 is 13 amino acids. As DNA, the CDR3 is TGTGCCAGCAGTTTGGACAGGGGAGTAGGCTACACCTTC. Protein sequence: CASSLDRGVGYTF.

J is TRBJ1-2 and V is TRBV12-5; D remains ambiguous. This CDR3 has 14 amino acids. Germline values: CDR1 LGHNT, CDR2 FRNRAP. The V end was cut by 5 bases, the J end by 2 bases, with 12 bases between. The CDR3 is CASGALESNYGYTF. In DNA, the CDR3 is TGTGCTAGTGGTGCCCTGGAGTCAAACTATGGCTACACCTTC.

This chain uses TRBV30 with TRBJ1-1; tentative D call: TRBD1 (5 bases). The V gene lost 3 bases and the J gene lost 10 bases, with 12 bases spanning the gap. Germline CDR1 and CDR2: GTSNPN and SVGIG (reference sequence). CDR3 length: 11 amino acids. CDR3 DNA sequence: TGTGCCTGGAGCCCCCTAGGGGTAGCTTTCTTT. Amino acids: CAWSPLGVAFF. The full variable domain, completed using reference TRBV30 and TRBJ1-1, is SQTIHQWPATLVQPVGSPLSLECTVEGTSNPNLYWYRQAAGRGLQLLFYSVGIGQISSEVPQNLSASRPQDRQFILSSKKLLLSDSGFYLCAWSPLGVAFFGQGTRLTVV.

V and J are TRBV4-2 and TRBJ1-2; no firm D call. The CDR3 consists of 17 residues. V was trimmed by 0 bases and J by 3 bases, leaving 17 bases between them. Germline V gene sequence: CDR1 LGHNA, CDR2 YNFKEQ. CDR3 sequence reads: CASSQEIGQVPYYGYTF. The CDR3 nucleotides are TGTGCCAGCAGCCAAGAGATCGGCCAGGTACCTTACTATGGCTACACCTTC.

The chain joins TRBV5-1 to TRBJ1-5, with TRBD1 matching 10 bases. Unmatched junction bases numbered 7, after V lost 5 bases and J lost 5 bases. The CDR3 sequence is 15 residues long. Per the germline V gene, CDR1 is SGHRS and CDR2 is YFSETQ. CDR3 DNA sequence: TGCGCCAGCAGTACGACAGGGGGCGATCATCAGCCCCAGCATTTT. It codes for CASSTTGGDHQPQHF.

V gene TRBV9 combines with J gene TRBJ1-6, with a tentative D call TRBD1 (5 bases). The germline V gene encodes CDR1 SGDLS and CDR2 YYNGEE. This CDR3 region has 15 residues. Trimming stripped 4 bases from V and 2 bases from J, with 10 bases between. The CDR3 DNA reads TGTGCCAGCAGCCCCCGACAGACCTATAATTCACCCCTCCACTTT. This translates into CASSPRQTYNSPLHF.

The J gene is TRBJ1-2, the V gene TRBV18; no clear D gene. CDR1 is KGHSH and CDR2 is LQKENI in the germline V gene. Trimming removed 3 bases at V and 0 bases at J, with 5 bases between. This CDR3 has 13 residues. The CDR3 DNA reads TGTGCCAGCTCACCTAGTACTAACTATGGCTACACCTTC. Its protein product is CASSPSTNYGYTF.

This sequence joins TRBV5-1 and TRBJ1-2, with D unclear. This CDR3 contains 16 residues. Germline CDR1 SGHRS, CDR2 YFSETQ. V was cut by 0 bases and J by 4 bases, with 16 bases left in between. CDR3 bases: TGCGCCAGCAGCTTGGCCGTGTCACTTCTCCGCTATGGCTACACCTTC. Translated: CASSLAVSLLRYGYTF.

This sequence joins TRBV5-4 and TRBJ2-3, with D possibly TRBD2 on 7 matching bases. The germline V gene has CDR1 SGHNT and CDR2 YYREEE (reference sequence). This CDR3 has 15 residues. V was cut by 4 bases and J by 3 bases, with 15 bases left in between. CDR3: CASSQGGASTDTQYF. The DNA of the CDR3 is TGTGCCAGCAGCCAAGGGGGGGCCTCGACAGATACGCAGTATTTT.

J is TRBJ1-5 and V is TRBV7-9; 10 nucleotides agree with TRBD1. This CDR3 has 15 amino acids. J was trimmed by 7 bases and V by 1 base; bases with no gene match: 4. Germline-derived CDR1 and CDR2 are SEHNR and FQNEAQ (reference sequence). CDR3 amino acids: CASSLGGQGFQPQHF. The DNA of the CDR3 is TGTGCCAGCAGCTTAGGGGGACAGGGGTTCCAGCCCCAGCATTTT.

The chain combines TRBV7-8 with TRBJ1-2; TRBD1 aligns across 8 bases. Germline assignment: CDR1 SGHVS and CDR2 FQNEAQ. The CDR3 is 17 residues long. The V gene end was trimmed by 6 bases and the J gene end by 4 bases; junction bases not matched to a gene: 16. The chain's CDR3 is CASRPVRGGQGFYGYTF. Here the CDR3 DNA reads TGTGCCAGCAGGCCAGTAAGGGGAGGACAGGGATTCTATGGCTACACCTTC. The whole variable domain, remainder taken from reference TRBV7-8 and TRBJ1-2, is GAGVSQSPRYKVAKRGQDVALRCDPISGHVSLFWYQQALGQGPEFLTYFQNEAQLDKSGLPSDRFFAERPEGSVSTLKIQRTQQEDSAVYLCASRPVRGGQGFYGYTFGSGTRLTVV.

The count of this clone is one. The chain is built from TRBV2 and TRBJ1-1; possibly TRBD1 for D (6 bases). Per the germline V gene, CDR1 is SNHLY and CDR2 is FYNNEI. The CDR3 consists of 11 residues. Between the trimmed V and J ends, which lost 6 bases and 11 bases, there was a span of 13 bases. The CDR3 is CASSSGVWAFF. The CDR3 nucleotides are TGTGCCAGCAGCTCAGGGGTCTGGGCTTTCTTT.